This is a list of T cell receptor beta chains from one sample in a study of Ad26.COV2.S vaccination and SARS-CoV-2 variants. Clones were read by immunoSEQ multiplex PCR, and TCRdb kept only the in-frame ones, dropping some. The sample gives 87,000 or so clones, roughly 84% of which show up once; roughly 15% is in the top ten. This material consisted of peripheral blood, taken after recovery from COVID-19. These receptors were obtained from a human donor who had recovered from COVID-19. Both conserved end residues are part of each CDR3. A D gene is named only where the DNA matches it firmly. The size field is filled for only some rows; it gives once, few, many or a size class.

TRBJ2-7 TRBD2 TRBV29-1 NA TGCAGCAGACGAAGAGCGGGGGACAAATACGAGCAGTACTTC CSRRRAGDKYEQYF
TRBJ1-2 NA TRBV6-5 NA TGTGCCAGCAGCTCAGGGGTTAACTATGGCTACACCTTC CASSSGVNYGYTF
TRBJ2-5 TRBD2 TRBV5-8 NA TGTGCCAGCAGCTTCGGGACTAGCGGGATACAAGAGACCCAGTACTTC CASSFGTSGIQETQYF
TRBJ2-7 TRBD2 TRBV11-2 NA TGTGCCAGCAGCTTAGTTGTTAGCGGGACCTACGAGCAGTACTTC CASSLVVSGTYEQYF
TRBJ2-5 NA TRBV29-1 NA TGCAGCGGGAGCTCACGAGGGGAGACCCAGTACTTC CSGSSRGETQYF
TRBJ2-6 TRBD1 TRBV5-1 once TGCGCCAGCAGCAAGGGACAGGGAACGAGGGGCTCTGGGGCCAACGTCCTGACTTTC CASSKGQGTRGSGANVLTF
TRBJ2-1 TRBD2 TRBV7-2 NA TGTGCCAGCAGCTTAGCCAGGACTAGCGGGAGGGCCAGTGAGCAGTTCTTC CASSLARTSGRASEQFF
TRBJ2-7 NA TRBV5-5 NA TGTGCCAGCAGCTTACAATGGGGAGTATCAGATTCCTACGAGCAGTACTTC CASSLQWGVSDSYEQYF
TRBJ1-2 NA TRBV11-2 NA TGTGCCAGCTCCCCGGGGGGAAGCTCCTATGGCTACACCTTC CASSPGGSSYGYTF
TRBJ2-1 NA TRBV18 NA TGTGCCAGCTCTCCTCCTCGCACAATATTAGGATCCAGTTACAATGAGCAGTTCTTC CASSPPRTILGSSYNEQFF
TRBJ1-6 NA TRBV27 once TGTGCCAGCAGTCTACGACAGTCGAGCTCCTATAATTCACCCCTCCACTTT CASSLRQSSSYNSPLHF
TRBJ2-1 NA TRBV28 NA TGTGCCAGCAACAGGGTTCTCTACAATGAGCAGTTCTTC CASNRVLYNEQFF